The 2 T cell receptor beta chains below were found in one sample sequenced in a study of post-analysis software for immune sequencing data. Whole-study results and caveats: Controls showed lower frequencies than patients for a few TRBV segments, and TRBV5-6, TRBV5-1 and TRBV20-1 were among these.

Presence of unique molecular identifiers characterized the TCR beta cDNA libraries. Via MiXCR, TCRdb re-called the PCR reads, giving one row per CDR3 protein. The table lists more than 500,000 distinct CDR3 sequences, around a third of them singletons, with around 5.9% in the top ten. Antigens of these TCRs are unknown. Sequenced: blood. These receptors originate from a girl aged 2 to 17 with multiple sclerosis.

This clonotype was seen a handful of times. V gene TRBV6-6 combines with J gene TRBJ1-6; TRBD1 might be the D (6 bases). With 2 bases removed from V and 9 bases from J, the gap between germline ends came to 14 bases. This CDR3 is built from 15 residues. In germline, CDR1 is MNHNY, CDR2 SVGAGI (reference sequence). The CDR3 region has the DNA TGTGCCAGCAGTTACAACCGGGACATTGCTTCACCCCTCCACTTT. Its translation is CASSYNRDIASPLHF.

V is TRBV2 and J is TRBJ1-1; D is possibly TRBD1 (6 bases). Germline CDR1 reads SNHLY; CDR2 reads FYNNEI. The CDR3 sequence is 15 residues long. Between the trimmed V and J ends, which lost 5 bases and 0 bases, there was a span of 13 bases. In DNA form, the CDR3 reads TGTGCCAGCAGTCGTGACAGGATAATGAACACTGAAGCTTTCTTT. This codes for CASSRDRIMNTEAFF.